Shown below are 16 T cell receptor beta chains from a single sample sequenced in a study of CD8 T cells in Susac syndrome (dated by TCRdb to the late 2010s). Library generation was performed with the immunoSEQ multiplex PCR assay. RNA was extracted using the RNeasy kit, and about 0.5 to 1 ug of the RNA was reverse transcribed with random hexamers. TCRdb cleaned the public reads at Q25 with fastp, built clones with MiXCR and kept in-frame beta chains. Rows with one shared CDR3 protein collapse into an entry with the most common genes and DNA. This sample gives about 190,000 distinct CDR3 sequences in total; about 95% of them show up just once. The ten largest make up 0.15% to 0.2% of the sample. Sequencing was carried out using CD8+ T cells from PBMCs. Receptors originate from a human donor with Susac syndrome.

V usage is TRBV3-1 and J usage is TRBJ2-3, with a weak D call TRBD1 (5 bases). Looked up from germline, CDR1 is LGHDT and CDR2 is YNNKEL (reference sequence). V lost 0 bases, J lost 5 bases, and 15 bases lay in between. The CDR3 is 16 amino acids. DNA of the CDR3: TGTGCCAGCAGCCAAGATGAGGCAGGGAACCTAGATACGCAGTATTTT. Translated: CASSQDEAGNLDTQYF.

This rearrangement joins TRBV28 to TRBJ1-1; no definite D call. The germline V and J ends were trimmed by 5 bases and 7 bases, with 14 bases remaining between them. Germline CDR1 is MDHEN and CDR2 is SYDVKM. CDR3 length: 13 amino acids. The CDR3, as DNA: TGTGCCAGCAGTCAAACCGGGAGCCTTGAAGCTTTCTTT. Its translation: CASSQTGSLEAFF.

This clonotype turned up a few times. The J gene is TRBJ1-1, the V gene TRBV30, with no clear D. CDR3 length: 11 residues. V dropped 7 bases and J dropped 1 base, with 7 bases sitting between them. Per germline, CDR1 GTSNPN and CDR2 SVGIG (reference sequence). The CDR3 loop is CASLGNTEAFF. The DNA of the CDR3 is TGTGCCTCCCTGGGGAACACTGAAGCTTTCTTT.

The chain couples TRBV6-1 to TRBJ2-7; 8 positions agree with TRBD1. Germline-derived CDR1 and CDR2 are MNHNS and SASEGT. Unmatched junction bases numbered 22, after V lost 6 bases and J lost 6 bases. The CDR3 totals 18 residues. CDR3 bases: TGTGCCAGCAGACGCACCGAGGCCGGGACAGGTAATCTGGTCGAGCAGTACTTC. Encoded protein: CASRRTEAGTGNLVEQYF.

The chain recombines TRBV15 with TRBJ2-5; D not resolved. CDR1 and CDR2 from the germline V gene are LNHNV and YYDKDF (reference sequence). The CDR3 has 14 residues. The ends were cut back, 3 bases at V and 0 bases at J, with 8 bases in the middle. The CDR3 sequence: CATSSISYQETQYF. CDR3 nucleotide sequence: TGTGCCACCAGCAGTATAAGTTACCAAGAGACCCAGTACTTC.

The rearrangement joins TRBV10-3 to TRBJ2-7; the match to TRBD1 covers 9 bases. The CDR3 covers 16 residues. Germline assignment: CDR1 ENHRY and CDR2 SYGVKD. Trimming at V came to 3 bases and at J to 7 bases, leaving 13 bases not matched to a gene. The CDR3 nucleotides read TGTGCCATCAGTGATCTTCAGGGACAGGGCCACCAAGAGCAGTACTTC. Its protein is CAISDLQGQGHQEQYF.

This clonotype has just one count. The chain employs TRBV4-1 and TRBJ1-2; 7 bases are a match to TRBD1. The CDR3 extends over 15 amino acids. J lost 7 bases, V lost 3 bases, and 11 bases had no gene match. Germline CDR1 MGHRA, CDR2 YSYEKL. CDR3 DNA sequence: TGCGCCAGCAGCCAGGGACAGTCGGGGTTTGCTGGCTACACCTTC. This codes for CASSQGQSGFAGYTF.

The rearrangement uses TRBV13 and TRBJ1-1, with D perhaps TRBD1 (5 bases). This CDR3 contains 11 residues. Germline values: CDR1 PRHDT, CDR2 FYEKMQ (reference sequence). V lost 3 bases to trimming and J lost 8 bases, with 7 bases between them. CDR3 in amino acids: CASSLTAEAFF. The CDR3 DNA follows: TGTGCCAGCAGCTTGACAGCCGAAGCTTTCTTT.

The chain has TRBV12-3 or TRBV12-4 and TRBJ1-2; 7 bases are a match to TRBD1. The CDR3 loop spans 11 amino acids. The J segment lost 10 bases and the V segment lost 5 bases, leaving 4 bases of the junction unmatched. The CDR3 nucleotides are TGTGCCAGCAGTCAGGGGACAGACTACACCTTC. Translating gives CASSQGTDYTF.

This chain joins TRBV29-1 and TRBJ2-7; D call uncertain. The V end lost 5 bases, the J end lost 0 bases, and 14 bases lay between the germline ends. The germline CDR1 and CDR2 sequences are SQVTM and ANQGSEA. The CDR3 covers 14 residues. In DNA form, the CDR3 reads TGCAGCGTTAGTGGGATTGGATTCTCCTACGAGCAGTACTTC. Its protein product is CSVSGIGFSYEQYF.

The chain carries TRBV18 and TRBJ2-5; no clear D gene. V lost 6 bases, J lost 3 bases, and 11 bases lay in between. This CDR3 contains 13 residues. Germline V gives CDR1 KGHSH, CDR2 LQKENI. The CDR3 DNA is TGTGCCAGCTCCCCTTTACCAGAAGAGACCCAGTACTTC. This sequence encodes CASSPLPEETQYF.

The chain couples TRBV29-1 to TRBJ2-1; TRBD2 matches at 9 bases. The CDR3 has 13 amino acids. Germline CDR1 reads SQVTM; CDR2 reads ANQGSEA. CDR3 amino acids: CRVAGDPSDEQFF. In nucleotides, the CDR3 is TGCAGGGTAGCGGGAGACCCCTCCGATGAGCAGTTCTTC.

The chain recombines TRBV9 with TRBJ2-5; no definite D call. The CDR3 is made up of 12 amino acids. Germline CDR1 and CDR2: SGDLS and YYNGEE. With 0 bases removed from V and 4 bases from J, the gap between germline ends came to 4 bases. CDR3 in amino acids: CASSVAGETQYF. The CDR3 region has the DNA TGTGCCAGCAGCGTAGCGGGAGAGACCCAGTACTTC.

The chain uses TRBV28 and TRBJ2-1; tentatively, D is TRBD1 (6 bases). Germline V gene sequence: CDR1 MDHEN, CDR2 SYDVKM. V dropped 7 bases and J dropped 11 bases, with 15 bases sitting between them. The CDR3 extends over 12 amino acids. CDR3 protein: CASNPRDTKQFF. In DNA form, the CDR3 reads TGTGCCAGCAATCCCCGGGACACCAAGCAGTTCTTC.

The CDR3 region is CASSLVGGEKLFF. CDR3 nucleotides: TGTGCCAGCAGTTTAGTCGGGGGTGAAAAACTGTTTTTT. This rearrangement joins TRBV27 to TRBJ1-4; tentatively, D is TRBD1 (5 bases). V lost 2 bases, J lost 7 bases, and 8 bases lay in between. Germline V gene lookup returns CDR1 MNHEY and CDR2 SMNVEV (reference sequence). CDR3 length equals 13 residues. The variable domain in full, completed from reference TRBV27 and TRBJ1-4, reads EAQVTQNPRYLITVTGKKLTVTCSQNMNHEYMSWYRQDPGLGLRQIYYSMNVEVTDKGDVPEGYKVSRKEKRNFPLILESPSPNQTSLYFCASSLVGGEKLFFGSGTQLSVL.

The CDR3 nucleotides read TGTGCCACCAGTGATCGGGGGAATCAGCCCCAGCATTTT. Residues: CATSDRGNQPQHF. The genes are TRBV24-1 and TRBJ1-5, with a possible D match to TRBD1 (5 bases). CDR3 length: 13 residues. Germline V lookup: CDR1 KGHDR, CDR2 SFDVKD. The V end lost 3 bases, the J end lost 4 bases, and 6 bases lay between the germline ends.